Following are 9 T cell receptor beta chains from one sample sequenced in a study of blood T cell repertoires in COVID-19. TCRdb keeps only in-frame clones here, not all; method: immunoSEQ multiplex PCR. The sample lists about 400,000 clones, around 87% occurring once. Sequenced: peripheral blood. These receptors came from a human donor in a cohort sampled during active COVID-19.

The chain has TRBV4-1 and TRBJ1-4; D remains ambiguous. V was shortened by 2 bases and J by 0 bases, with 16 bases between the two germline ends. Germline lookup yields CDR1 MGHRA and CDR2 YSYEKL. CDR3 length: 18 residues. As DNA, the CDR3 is TGCGCCAGCAGCCAATCAATAATCCTACCTGCAACTAATGAAAAACTGTTTTTT. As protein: CASSQSIILPATNEKLFF.

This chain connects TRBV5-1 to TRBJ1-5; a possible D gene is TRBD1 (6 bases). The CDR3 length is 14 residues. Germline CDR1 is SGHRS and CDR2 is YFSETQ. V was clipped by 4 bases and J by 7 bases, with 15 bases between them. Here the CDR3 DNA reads TGCGCCAGCAGCCCGACAGGCCTGTGGCAGCCCCAGCATTTT. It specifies CASSPTGLWQPQHF.

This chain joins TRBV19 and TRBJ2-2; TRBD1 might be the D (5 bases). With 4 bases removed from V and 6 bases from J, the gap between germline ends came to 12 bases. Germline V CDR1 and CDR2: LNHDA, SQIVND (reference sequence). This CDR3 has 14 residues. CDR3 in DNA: TGTGCCAGTAGTAAGGGGTTAACGGCCGGGGAGCTGTTTTTT. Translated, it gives CASSKGLTAGELFF.

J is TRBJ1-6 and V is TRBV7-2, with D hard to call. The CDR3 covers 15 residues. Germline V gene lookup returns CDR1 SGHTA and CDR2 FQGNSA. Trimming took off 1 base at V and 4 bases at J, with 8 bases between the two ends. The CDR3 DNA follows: TGTGCCAGCAGCTTAGGAGTCGGTTATAATTCACCCCTCCACTTT. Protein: CASSLGVGYNSPLHF.

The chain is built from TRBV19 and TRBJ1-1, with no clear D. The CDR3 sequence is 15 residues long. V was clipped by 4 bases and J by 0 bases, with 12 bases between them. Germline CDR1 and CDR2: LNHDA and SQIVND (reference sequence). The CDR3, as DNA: TGTGCCAGTAGTACATCACCTTACATGAACACTGAAGCTTTCTTT. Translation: CASSTSPYMNTEAFF.

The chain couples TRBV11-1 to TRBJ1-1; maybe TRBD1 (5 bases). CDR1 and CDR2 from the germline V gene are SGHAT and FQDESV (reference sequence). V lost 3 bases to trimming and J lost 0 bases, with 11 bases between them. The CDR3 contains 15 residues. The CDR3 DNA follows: TGTGCCAGCAGCTTTAGTCAGGGAATGAACACTGAAGCTTTCTTT. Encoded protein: CASSFSQGMNTEAFF.

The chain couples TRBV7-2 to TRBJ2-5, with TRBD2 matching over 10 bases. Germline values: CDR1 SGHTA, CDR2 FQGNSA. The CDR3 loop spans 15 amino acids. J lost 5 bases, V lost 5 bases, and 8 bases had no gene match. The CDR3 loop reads CASSPSGGAWETQYF. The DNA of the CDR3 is TGTGCCAGCAGCCCAAGCGGGGGGGCCTGGGAGACCCAGTACTTC.

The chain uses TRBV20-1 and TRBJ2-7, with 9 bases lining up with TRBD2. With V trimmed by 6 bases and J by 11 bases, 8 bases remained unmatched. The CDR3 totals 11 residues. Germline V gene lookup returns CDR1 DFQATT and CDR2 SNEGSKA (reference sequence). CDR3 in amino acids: CSAGLAGVEYF. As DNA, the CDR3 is TGCAGTGCGGGATTAGCGGGAGTGGAGTACTTC.

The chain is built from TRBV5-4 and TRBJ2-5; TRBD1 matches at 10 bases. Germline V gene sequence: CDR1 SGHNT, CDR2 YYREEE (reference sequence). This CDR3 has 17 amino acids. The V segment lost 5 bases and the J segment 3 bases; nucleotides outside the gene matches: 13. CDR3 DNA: TGTGCCAGCAGTACGGATCGGGGACAGGGGACGGAAGAGACCCAGTACTTC. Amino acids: CASSTDRGQGTEETQYF.